The clone carrying this T cell receptor (beta chain) was observed a few times. Its antigen is not known. 13 Jbeta primers and 60 Vbeta primers were used for the PCR. The repertoire was sequenced with immunoSEQ multiplex PCR; TCRdb's copy has only in-frame clones and lacks some. The data show roughly 81,000 clones, around 79% seen once. With 4 bases removed from V and 11 bases from J, the gap between germline ends came to 16 bases. Germline CDR1 reads SGHTA; CDR2 reads FQGNSA. CDR3 length equals 13 residues. This specimen comes from a study of cytomegalovirus exposure and HLA in healthy donors. Study results and caveats: Segments of the TCR beta V type were, in most cases, productive about 87% or about 30% of the time in an earlier analysis. Later analysis revealed greater clonal expansion in HLA-associated TCR beta chains than in equally common others. In a later analysis, TCR beta V- and J-gene trimming was associated with a missense DCLRE1C variant. Whilst most TCR sequences proved rare, a subset of public TCRs occurred across many donors.

The V call is TRBV7-2, the J call TRBJ2-3; TRBD1 is a possible D gene (6 bases). The source material was PBMCs. The clonotype was recovered from a man aged 25 to 40 in good health and CMV-seronegative. CDR3 nucleotide sequence: TGTGCCAGCAGCTCGAACCACAGGGTGTGGCAGTATTTT. As protein: CASSSNHRVWQYF.